This TCR beta chain was captured by sequencing in a study of OX40 agonist ivuxolimab in advanced cancers. In the study overall: Each dose-escalation patient presented with hepatocellular carcinoma, melanoma, renal cell or head and neck cancer.

Produced via immunoSEQ multiplex PCR; TCRdb's table is partial and in-frame only. Of about 58,000 clones listed, approximately 88% are singletons. CDR3 length: 13 amino acids. The V gene end was trimmed by 3 bases and the J gene end by 8 bases; junction bases not matched to a gene: 3. Per germline, CDR1 SGHNT and CDR2 YYREEE (reference sequence). V and J are TRBV5-4 and TRBJ2-1; TRBD2 aligns across 9 bases. Sequenced material: CD4+ or CD8+ T cells sorted from blood, taken in a trial of the OX40 agonist ivuxolimab. The clonotype originates from an adult with an advanced solid tumor such as melanoma, head and neck, liver or kidney cancer. In DNA form, the CDR3 reads TGTGCCAGCAGCTCGTGGACTAGCGATGAGCAGTTCTTC. Translation: CASSSWTSDEQFF. Together with reference TRBV5-4 and TRBJ2-1, the CDR3 gives the full variable domain: ETGVTQSPTHLIKTRGQQVTLRCSSQSGHNTVSWYQQALGQGPQFIFQYYREEENGRGNFPPRFSGLQFPNYSSELNVNALELDDSALYLCASSSWTSDEQFFGPGTRLTVL.